The 29 T cell receptor beta chains below were found in one sample sequenced in a study of T cells in Graves' hyperthyroidism and ophthalmopathy. From RNA transcripts, TCR beta CDR3 regions were amplified. The primer set for the first-round RT-PCR of the TCR CDR3 was HTBI. MiXCR, run by TCRdb on the multiplex PCR reads, gives a single entry per CDR3 protein. The sample holds more than 550,000 distinct CDR3 sequences, 45% seen once. Sequencing used peripheral blood or thyroid tissue (not recorded which). These receptors originate from an adult man with Graves' disease, either hyperthyroidism or ophthalmopathy (not recorded which).

The V gene is TRBV24-1, the J gene TRBJ1-4; D gene unclear. Trimming took off 3 bases at V and 4 bases at J, with 11 bases between the two ends. Per the germline V gene, CDR1 is KGHDR and CDR2 is SFDVKD. The CDR3 is made up of 15 amino acids. The CDR3 DNA reads TGTGCCACCAGTGATGTCGGCCAGCTTAATGAAAAACTGTTTTTT. Translated: CATSDVGQLNEKLFF.

V and J are TRBV5-1 and TRBJ1-2; 10 bases agree with TRBD1. This CDR3 has 16 amino acids. Germline lookup yields CDR1 SGHRS and CDR2 YFSETQ. V trimming: 4 bases; J trimming: 3 bases; junction bases outside the gene matches: 9. The CDR3 DNA reads TGCGCCAGCAGCATCCTGGGACAGGGGCCCGACTATGGCTACACCTTC. It specifies CASSILGQGPDYGYTF.

This clonotype has a handful of counts. The CDR3 nucleotides read TGCAGCGTTGTTCTCCGAGACACCGGGGAGCTGTTTTTT. It yields the protein CSVVLRDTGELFF. The chain has TRBV29-1 and TRBJ2-2; D ambiguous. There are 13 residues in the CDR3. Trimming removed 4 bases from V and 3 bases from J, with 9 bases in between. Germline CDR1 SQVTM, CDR2 ANQGSEA.

This clonotype was seen a few times. This sequence joins TRBV7-4 and TRBJ2-2, with a tentative D call TRBD2 (7 bases). Trimming cost V 6 bases and J 1 base, with 18 bases left between them. The CDR3 has 17 residues. Germline values: CDR1 SGHVT, CDR2 SQSDAQ. The CDR3 DNA reads as TGTGCCAGCAGTTTTTGGAACGGGGGGCTGAACACCGGGGAGCTGTTTTTT. This translates into CASSFWNGGLNTGELFF.

This clonotype has more than one count but fewer than ten. J is TRBJ1-2 and V is TRBV19; maybe TRBD1 (5 bases). V lost 11 bases to trimming and J lost 8 bases, with 18 bases between them. This CDR3 has 12 residues. Per the germline V gene, CDR1 is LNHDA and CDR2 is SQIVND (reference sequence). The CDR3 bases are TGTGCCTGCACCTCAGGGAGCGGAGGCTACACCTTC. This codes for CACTSGSGGYTF.

This rearrangement joins TRBV7-6 to TRBJ1-2; 10 bases are shared with TRBD1. The CDR3 runs 17 residues. Germline CDR1 and CDR2: SGHVS and FNYEAQ. V shed 1 base, J shed 5 bases, and the junction held 10 bases outside the gene matches. As DNA, the CDR3 is TGTGCCAGCAGCTTAGGCGAGAGGACAGGGGGTAGATATGGCTACACCTTC. It is translated as CASSLGERTGGRYGYTF.

The CDR3 spells CASSLAAGGNEQFF. In nucleotides, the CDR3 is TGTGCCAGCAGCTTAGCGGCAGGGGGCAATGAGCAGTTCTTC. This chain connects TRBV7-6 to TRBJ2-7, with TRBD1 matching 7 bases. The J call could be wrong; TRBJ2-1 is a better fit for the DNA end. CDR3 length: 14 residues. In germline, CDR1 is SGHVS, CDR2 FNYEAQ.

Note on this clonotype: This may come from a read error, since a much larger clone is one base off. This chain links TRBV7-9 with TRBJ2-5; D tentatively reads TRBD1 or TRBD2 (6 bases each). Trimming shortened V by 1 base and J by 5 bases, and 17 bases separated the two germline ends. CDR1 is SEHNR, CDR2 FQNEAQ, per germline (reference sequence). The CDR3 consists of 16 residues. CDR3 in DNA: TGTGCCAGCAGCTTAGTGGGGGGCCTAGGTGTCGAGACCCAGTACTTC. This gives the protein CASSLVGGLGVETQYF. The whole variable domain, remainder taken from reference TRBV7-9 and TRBJ2-5, is DTGVSQNPRHKITKRGQNVTFRCDPISEHNRLYWYRQTLGQGPEFLTYFQNEAQLEKSRLLSDRFSAERPKGSFSTLEIQRTEQGDSAMYLCASSLVGGLGVETQYFGPGTRLLVL.

This clonotype was counted a single time. The genes are TRBV2 and TRBJ2-7; tentatively, D is TRBD1 (5 bases). The CDR3 sequence is 14 residues long. The V gene lost 6 bases and the J gene lost 2 bases, with 14 bases spanning the gap. Germline V gene data show CDR1 as SNHLY and CDR2 as FYNNEI. The CDR3 sequence: CASSQDDRTYEQYF. The CDR3 DNA is TGTGCCAGCAGCCAAGACGACAGAACCTACGAGCAGTACTTC.

The chain couples TRBV7-2 to TRBJ1-2; D is uncertain. CDR1 and CDR2 from the germline V gene are SGHTA and FQGNSA. The CDR3 sequence is 13 residues long. The germline V and J ends were trimmed by 1 base and 4 bases, with 7 bases remaining between them. The CDR3 coding sequence is TGTGCCAGCAGCTTAGTGGAGGCCTATGGCTACACCTTC. Its translation is CASSLVEAYGYTF.

This clonotype has only a few counts. The chain carries TRBV29-1 and TRBJ2-5; unclear D gene. Germline CDR1 reads SQVTM; CDR2 reads ANQGSEA. This CDR3 is built from 14 residues. V was clipped by 2 bases and J by 0 bases, with 10 bases between them. DNA for the CDR3: TGCAGCGTTGAATCACAACCACACCAAGAGACCCAGTACTTC. This encodes CSVESQPHQETQYF.

This clonotype was observed a few times. The chain joins TRBV6-1 to TRBJ1-2, with 9 positions matching TRBD1. Germline trimming cut 6 bases from V and 8 bases from J; bases unmatched to any gene: 13. The CDR3 contains 15 residues. CDR1 and CDR2 from the germline V gene are MNHNS and SASEGT. The CDR3 spells CASSLDRGRSEGYTF. The CDR3 DNA is TGTGCCAGCAGCTTGGACAGGGGAAGGTCTGAAGGCTACACCTTC.

In this sample, this clonotype turned up a few times. The genes are TRBV20-1 and TRBJ2-7, with 8 nucleotides matching TRBD1. The trim removed 0 bases at V and 2 bases at J, leaving 18 bases unmatched. Germline values: CDR1 DFQATT, CDR2 SNEGSKA (reference sequence). The CDR3 consists of 19 residues. In nucleotides, the CDR3 is TGCAGTGCTAGAGATCGCATCTCCCTCAGCTCGGGACAGGCCTACGAGCAGTACTTC. It yields the protein CSARDRISLSSGQAYEQYF.

This clonotype was picked up many times. The chain joins TRBV5-1 to TRBJ1-1; possibly TRBD1 for D (6 bases). CDR1 is SGHRS, CDR2 YFSETQ, per germline. The CDR3 spans 14 residues. Between the trimmed V and J ends, which lost 4 bases and 0 bases, there was a span of 10 bases. CDR3: CASSVGQMNTEAFF. In DNA form, the CDR3 reads TGCGCCAGCAGCGTAGGACAGATGAACACTGAAGCTTTCTTT.

This rearrangement joins TRBV29-1 to TRBJ2-7; D not certain. Germline values: CDR1 SQVTM, CDR2 ANQGSEA. The CDR3 consists of 13 residues. Trimming pared 8 bases from V and 4 bases from J, leaving 18 bases between. The CDR3 DNA reads as TGCAGCTTATGGCCCGGCGAATCTTACGAGCAGTACTTC. Protein product: CSLWPGESYEQYF.

This clonotype was detected once. V is TRBV19 and J is TRBJ2-7; D is unclear. CDR1 is LNHDA, CDR2 SQIVND, per germline (reference sequence). The CDR3 spans 14 residues. CDR3 DNA sequence: TGTGTCACCTCACAGTCTAATCTTGCCTACGAGCAGTACTTC. Translating it yields CVTSQSNLAYEQYF.

The V and J genes are TRBV2 and TRBJ1-4; D is unclear. This CDR3 region has 13 residues. Germline CDR1 SNHLY, CDR2 FYNNEI. Between the trimmed V and J ends, which lost 7 bases and 7 bases, there was a span of 13 bases. The CDR3 loop is CASTERGSEKLFF. CDR3 nucleotide sequence: TGTGCCAGCACTGAGAGAGGGAGTGAAAAACTGTTTTTT.

The chain recombines TRBV2 with TRBJ1-2; D uncertain. The germline gives CDR1 SNHLY, CDR2 FYNNEI. Trimming took off 0 bases at V and 2 bases at J, with 10 bases between the two ends. This CDR3 region has 15 residues. CDR3 coding DNA: TGTGCCAGCAGTGAAGCGGTCAACCTCAACTATGGCTACACCTTC. The encoded protein is CASSEAVNLNYGYTF.

This chain connects TRBV9 to TRBJ2-2, with 10 bases matching TRBD1. The CDR3 length is 17 residues. V shed 4 bases, J shed 9 bases, and the junction held 15 bases outside the gene matches. Germline V gene data show CDR1 as SGDLS and CDR2 as YYNGEE. The CDR3 bases are TGTGCCAGCAGCCAAGAAACCTTGGACAGGGGGTCCAGGGAGCTGTTTTTT. Protein product: CASSQETLDRGSRELFF.

On this clonotype: An end of the junction differs from the germline gene, which may be a read error. V and J are TRBV7-9 and TRBJ1-2; 7 bases are shared with TRBD1. This CDR3 contains 13 residues. Germline-derived CDR1 and CDR2 are SEHNR and FQNEAQ (reference sequence). This chain's CDR3 is CASSGSTGDGYTF. As DNA, the CDR3 is TGCGCCAGCAGCGGCTCAACAGGGGACGGCTACACCTTC.

CDR3 protein: CASSERREGRETQYF. The CDR3 nucleotides read TGCGCCAGCAGTGAGAGGCGGGAGGGCCGGGAGACCCAGTACTTC. This chain uses TRBV10-2 with TRBJ2-5; TRBD2 matches at 9 bases. This CDR3 is built from 15 residues. Per the germline V gene, CDR1 is WSHSY and CDR2 is SAAADI. Trimming at V came to 2 bases and at J to 5 bases, leaving 6 bases not matched to a gene.

This clonotype was recorded at least ten times. DNA for the CDR3: TGTGCCAGTAGCCGCGACAGGGAGGGCAATCAGCCCCAGCATTTT. Its translation is CASSRDREGNQPQHF. J is TRBJ1-5 and V is TRBV19; 7 bases map to TRBD1. Germline V gives CDR1 LNHDA, CDR2 SQIVND (reference sequence). Trimming at V came to 6 bases and at J to 2 bases, leaving 7 bases not matched to a gene. CDR3 length equals 15 residues.

In this sample, this clonotype turned up a few times. This chain connects TRBV20-1 to TRBJ1-4, with 9 bases aligning to TRBD1. Losses at the gene ends were 6 bases for V and 7 bases for J; bases not matched to a gene: 6. In germline, CDR1 is DFQATT, CDR2 SNEGSKA (reference sequence). The CDR3 covers 13 residues. The CDR3 loop is CSALDRGGEKLFF. CDR3 nucleotides: TGCAGTGCGTTGGACAGGGGTGGTGAAAAACTGTTTTTT.

The V call is TRBV2, the J call TRBJ2-5, with a weak D call TRBD2 (6 bases). Germline V lookup: CDR1 SNHLY, CDR2 FYNNEI. The CDR3 extends over 14 amino acids. V was pared by 6 bases and J by 6 bases, with 17 bases between. The CDR3 is CASRQRGGEQTQYF. In nucleotides, the CDR3 is TGTGCCAGCAGGCAACGGGGCGGGGAGCAGACCCAGTACTTC.

Only a few counts were recorded for this clonotype. The chain joins TRBV14 to TRBJ2-7; 8 bases are a match to TRBD1. Germline CDR1 reads SGHDN; CDR2 reads FVKESK. V shed 6 bases and J 3 bases; nucleotides not matched to a gene: 7. The CDR3 has 14 residues. The CDR3 here is CASSPQGGGYEQYF. CDR3 coding DNA: TGTGCCAGCAGTCCACAGGGGGGAGGCTACGAGCAGTACTTC.

This clonotype was seen only once. This chain links TRBV2 with TRBJ1-4; 8 bases map to TRBD1. Germline-derived CDR1 and CDR2 are SNHLY and FYNNEI. J was trimmed by 3 bases and V by 8 bases; bases with no gene match: 8. The CDR3 covers 15 residues. CDR3 protein: CASGLQGAANEKLFF. The DNA for the CDR3 is TGTGCCAGCGGTCTCCAGGGGGCGGCTAATGAAAAACTGTTTTTT.

This chain links TRBV19 with TRBJ2-7, with 9 bases identical to TRBD1. V gave up 6 bases and J gave up 3 bases; unmatched junction bases: 12. Per germline, CDR1 LNHDA and CDR2 SQIVND (reference sequence). The CDR3 loop spans 16 amino acids. Here the CDR3 reads CASRLGQGLRSYEQYF. The CDR3 DNA reads as TGTGCCAGTAGGCTGGGACAGGGACTTAGGAGCTACGAGCAGTACTTC. Full variable domain (rest looked up from reference TRBV19 and TRBJ2-7): DGGITQSPKYLFRKEGQNVTLSCEQNLNHDAMYWYRQDPGQGLRLIYYSQIVNDFQKGDIAEGYSVSREKKESFPLTVTSAQKNPTAFYLCASRLGQGLRSYEQYFGPGTRLTVT.

The gene calls are TRBV9 and TRBJ1-1, with D maybe TRBD1 (5 bases). From germline, CDR1 is SGDLS and CDR2 YYNGEE. V was clipped by 3 bases and J by 6 bases, with 15 bases between them. This CDR3 contains 14 residues. The CDR3 region has the DNA TGTGCCAGCAGCGCTGCAGGAGGGGCAGCTGAAGCTTTCTTT. Residues: CASSAAGGAAEAFF.

The chain is built from TRBV29-1 and TRBJ2-3; 8 bases agree with TRBD2. The germline V gene encodes CDR1 SQVTM and CDR2 ANQGSEA. Losses at the gene ends were 1 base for V and 3 bases for J; bases not matched to a gene: 6. The CDR3 spans 15 residues. In nucleotides, the CDR3 is TGCAGCGTTGAAGGCGGGGGGCGAGGGACAGATACGCAGTATTTT. It encodes CSVEGGGRGTDTQYF.